This T cell receptor (beta chain) was found in a study of blood T cell repertoires in COVID-19. On the study more broadly: The samples span acute and convalescent COVID-19 from the United States, Italy and Spain. The cDNA or gDNA used as material had been derived from T cells, B-cell-depleted T cells, or PBMCs.

Per the study methods: Using reference gene primer amplification, nucleated cell counts were estimated. TCRdb's copy holds only in-frame clones and misses some; the assay was immunoSEQ multiplex PCR. Clone size and V and J calls were adopted from that table, with D and trimming inferred from the DNA. The sample has approximately 300,000 clones, about 83% seen once. The CDR3 contains 15 residues. Trimming at V came to 5 bases and at J to 8 bases, leaving 13 bases not matched to a gene. CDR1 and CDR2 (germline): LGHDT, YNNKEL (reference sequence). The chain uses TRBV3-1 (or the pseudogene TRBV3-2) and TRBJ2-5; 8 bases are a match to TRBD2. The source is a woman between 45 and 60 years old with acute or convalescent COVID-19. The source material was peripheral blood. CDR3 nucleotide sequence: TGTGCCAGCAGCTCAAGCACTAGCGGTCCCGGAACCCAGTACTTC. Translated, it gives CASSSSTSGPGTQYF.